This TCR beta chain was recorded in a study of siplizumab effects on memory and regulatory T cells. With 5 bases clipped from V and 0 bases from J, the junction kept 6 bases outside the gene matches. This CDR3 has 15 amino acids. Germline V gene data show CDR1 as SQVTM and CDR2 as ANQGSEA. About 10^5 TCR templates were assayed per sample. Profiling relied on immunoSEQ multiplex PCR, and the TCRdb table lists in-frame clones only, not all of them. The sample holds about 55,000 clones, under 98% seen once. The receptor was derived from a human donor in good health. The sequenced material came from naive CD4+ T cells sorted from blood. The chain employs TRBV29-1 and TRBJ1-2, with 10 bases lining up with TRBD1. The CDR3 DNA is TGCAGCGTTCGGGACAGGGGAAGATCTAACTATGGCTACACCTTC. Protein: CSVRDRGRSNYGYTF.